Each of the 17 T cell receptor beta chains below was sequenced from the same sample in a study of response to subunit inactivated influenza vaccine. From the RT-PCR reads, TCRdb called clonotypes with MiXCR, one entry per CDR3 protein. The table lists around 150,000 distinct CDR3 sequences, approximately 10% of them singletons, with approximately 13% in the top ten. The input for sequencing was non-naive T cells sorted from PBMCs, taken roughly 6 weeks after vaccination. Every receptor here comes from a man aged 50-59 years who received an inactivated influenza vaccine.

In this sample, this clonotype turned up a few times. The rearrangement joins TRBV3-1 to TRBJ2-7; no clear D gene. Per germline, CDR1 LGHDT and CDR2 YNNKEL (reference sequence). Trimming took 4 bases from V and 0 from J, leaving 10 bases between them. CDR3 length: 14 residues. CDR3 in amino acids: CASSPHKSSYEQYF. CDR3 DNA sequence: TGTGCCAGCAGCCCCCACAAGAGCTCCTACGAGCAGTACTTC.

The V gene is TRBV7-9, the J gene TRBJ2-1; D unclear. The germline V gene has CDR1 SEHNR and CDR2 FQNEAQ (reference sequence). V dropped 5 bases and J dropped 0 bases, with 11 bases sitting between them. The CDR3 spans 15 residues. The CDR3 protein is CASSATSISYNEQFF. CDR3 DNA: TGTGCCAGCAGCGCCACCTCAATCTCCTACAATGAGCAGTTCTTC.

For the CDR3, the DNA is TGTGCCAGCAGTATCATGAACACTGAAGCTTTCTTT. Encoded protein: CASSIMNTEAFF. The chain combines TRBV12-3 or TRBV12-4 with TRBJ1-1; D gene unclear. The CDR3 has 12 residues. V was trimmed by 5 bases and J by 0 bases, leaving 4 bases between them.

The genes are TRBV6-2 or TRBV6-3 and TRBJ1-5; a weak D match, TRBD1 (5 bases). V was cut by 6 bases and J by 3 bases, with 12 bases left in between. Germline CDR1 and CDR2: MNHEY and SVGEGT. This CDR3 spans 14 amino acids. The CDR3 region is CASSAPGLNQPQHF. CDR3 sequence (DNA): TGTGCCAGCAGCGCTCCGGGACTCAATCAGCCCCAGCATTTT.

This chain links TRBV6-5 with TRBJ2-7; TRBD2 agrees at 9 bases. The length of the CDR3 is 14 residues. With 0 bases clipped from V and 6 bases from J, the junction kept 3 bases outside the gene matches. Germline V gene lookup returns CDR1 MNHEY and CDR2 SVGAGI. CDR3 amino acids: CASSYSSGSGEQYF. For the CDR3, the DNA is TGTGCCAGCAGTTACTCTAGCGGGAGTGGCGAGCAGTACTTC.

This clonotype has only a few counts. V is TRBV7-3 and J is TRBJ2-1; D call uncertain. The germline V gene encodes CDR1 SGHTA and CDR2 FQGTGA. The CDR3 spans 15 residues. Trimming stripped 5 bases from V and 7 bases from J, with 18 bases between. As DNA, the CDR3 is TGTGCCAGCAGCCCGCCGGGTTGGGCCCAAAATGAGCAGTTCTTC. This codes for CASSPPGWAQNEQFF.

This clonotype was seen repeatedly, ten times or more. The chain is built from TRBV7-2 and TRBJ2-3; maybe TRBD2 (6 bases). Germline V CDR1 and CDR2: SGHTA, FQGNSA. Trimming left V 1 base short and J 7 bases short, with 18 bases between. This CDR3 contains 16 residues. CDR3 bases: TGTGCCAGCAGCTTAGTCCGGGGGTACTTTGAAAATACGCAGTATTTT. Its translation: CASSLVRGYFENTQYF.

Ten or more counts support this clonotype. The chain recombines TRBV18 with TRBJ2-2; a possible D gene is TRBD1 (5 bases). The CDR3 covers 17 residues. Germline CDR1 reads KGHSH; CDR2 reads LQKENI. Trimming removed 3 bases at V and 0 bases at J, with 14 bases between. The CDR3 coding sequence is TGTGCCAGCTCACCCCCTAGTGGGGCACCGAACACCGGGGAGCTGTTTTTT. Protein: CASSPPSGAPNTGELFF.

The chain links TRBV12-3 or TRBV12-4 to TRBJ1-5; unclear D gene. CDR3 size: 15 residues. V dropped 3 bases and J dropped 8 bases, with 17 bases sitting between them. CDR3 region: CASSFRSSSLKPQHF. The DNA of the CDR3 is TGTGCCAGCAGTTTTCGTTCTTCGAGTTTAAAGCCCCAGCATTTT.

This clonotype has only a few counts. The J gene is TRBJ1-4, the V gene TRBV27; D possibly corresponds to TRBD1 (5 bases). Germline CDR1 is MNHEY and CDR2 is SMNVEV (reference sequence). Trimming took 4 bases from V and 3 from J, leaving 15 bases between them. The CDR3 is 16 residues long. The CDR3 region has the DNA TGTGCCAGCAGTTGGGAAGGGGTGACGGCTAATGAAAAACTGTTTTTT. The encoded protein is CASSWEGVTANEKLFF.

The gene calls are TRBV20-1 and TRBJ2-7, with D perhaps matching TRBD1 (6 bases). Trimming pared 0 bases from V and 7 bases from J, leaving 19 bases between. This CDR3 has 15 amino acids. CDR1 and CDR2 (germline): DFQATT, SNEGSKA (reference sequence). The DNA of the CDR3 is TGCAGTGCTAGAGATAGGCTAGGGACACATAGGGAGCAGTACTTC. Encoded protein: CSARDRLGTHREQYF.

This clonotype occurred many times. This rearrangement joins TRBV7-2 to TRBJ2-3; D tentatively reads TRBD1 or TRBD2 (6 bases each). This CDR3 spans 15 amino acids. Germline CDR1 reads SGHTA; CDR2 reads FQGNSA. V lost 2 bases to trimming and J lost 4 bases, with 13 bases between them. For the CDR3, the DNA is TGTGCCAGCAGCTTATCAGCCGGGGGCGCAGATACGCAGTATTTT. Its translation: CASSLSAGGADTQYF.

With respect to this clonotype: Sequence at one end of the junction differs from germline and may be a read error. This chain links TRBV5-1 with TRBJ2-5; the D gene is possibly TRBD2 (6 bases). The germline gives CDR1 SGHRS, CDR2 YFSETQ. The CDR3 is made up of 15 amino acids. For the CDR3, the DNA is TGCGCCACCAGCGAGAATCCGGGGGTCCAAGAGACCCAGTACTTC. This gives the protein CATSENPGVQETQYF.

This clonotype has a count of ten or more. CDR3 sequence: CASSRGTLGTQYF. CDR3 sequence (DNA): TGTGCCAGCAGTCGGGGGACCCTGGGGACCCAGTACTTC. V is TRBV12-3 or TRBV12-4 and J is TRBJ2-5, with a possible D match to TRBD2 (6 bases). This CDR3 is built from 13 residues. V dropped 5 bases and J dropped 7 bases, with 14 bases sitting between them.

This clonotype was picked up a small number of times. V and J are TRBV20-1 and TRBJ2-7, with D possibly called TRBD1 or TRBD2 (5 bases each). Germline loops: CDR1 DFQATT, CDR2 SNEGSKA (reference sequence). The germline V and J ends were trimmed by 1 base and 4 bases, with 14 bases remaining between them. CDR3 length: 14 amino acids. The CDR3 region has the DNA TGCAGTGCTAGAGTCGGGGACCTAGATTACGAGCAGTACTTC. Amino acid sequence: CSARVGDLDYEQYF.

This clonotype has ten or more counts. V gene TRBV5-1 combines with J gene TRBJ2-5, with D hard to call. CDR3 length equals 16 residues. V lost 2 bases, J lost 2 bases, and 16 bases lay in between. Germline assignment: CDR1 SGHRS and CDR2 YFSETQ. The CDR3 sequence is CASSFTRNGIQETQYF. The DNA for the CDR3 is TGCGCCAGCAGCTTTACCCGAAACGGAATACAAGAGACCCAGTACTTC.

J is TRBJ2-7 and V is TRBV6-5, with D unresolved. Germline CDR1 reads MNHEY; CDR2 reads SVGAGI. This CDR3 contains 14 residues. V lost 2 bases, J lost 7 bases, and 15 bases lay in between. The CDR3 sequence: CASSYASSGEEQYF. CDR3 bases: TGTGCCAGCAGTTACGCCTCCTCTGGCGAGGAGCAGTACTTC.